What follows is one T cell receptor (beta chain) and its context. Its target is unknown. MiXCR was run by TCRdb on the reads, yielding one entry per CDR3 protein. The sample has about 890,000 distinct CDR3 sequences, around 29% seen once. This record comes from a study of T cell repertoires in cytomegalovirus infection. Across the whole study: The authors relied on CMV epitopes, both recently identified HLA-C-restricted and well-studied HLA-B-restricted. Study-level points and caveats: The ex vivo response was dominated by HLA-C-restricted CMV-specific TCR beta clonotypes. CMV carriers having the relevant HLA were flagged by cumulative public TCR beta family frequency.

Germline assignment: CDR1 WNHNN and CDR2 SYGVQD (reference sequence). This CDR3 is built from 16 residues. The J segment lost 5 bases and the V segment lost 1 base, leaving 9 bases of the junction unmatched. The receptor's source is a human donor in good health (CMV status not recorded). Some clones in this sample may be carry-over from other donors' samples. The sequencing used cultured CD8+ T cells from PBMCs, collected from culture after CMV antigen stimulation. J is TRBJ1-1 and V is TRBV10-1; 8 bases line up with TRBD1. The DNA of the CDR3 is TGCGCCAGCAGTGAGTATTCGCAGGGGGCGAGGACTGAAGCTTTCTTT. It codes for CASSEYSQGARTEAFF.